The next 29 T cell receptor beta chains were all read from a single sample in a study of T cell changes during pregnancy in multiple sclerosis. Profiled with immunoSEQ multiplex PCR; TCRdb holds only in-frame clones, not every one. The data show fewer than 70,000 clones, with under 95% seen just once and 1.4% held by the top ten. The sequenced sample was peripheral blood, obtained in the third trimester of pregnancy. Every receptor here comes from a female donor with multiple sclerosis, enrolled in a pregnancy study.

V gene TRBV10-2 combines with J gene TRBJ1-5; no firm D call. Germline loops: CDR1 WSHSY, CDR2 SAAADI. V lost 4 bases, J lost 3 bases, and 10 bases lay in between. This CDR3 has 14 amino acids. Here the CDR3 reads CASSVWQNNQPQHF. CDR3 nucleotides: TGCGCCAGCAGTGTGTGGCAGAACAATCAGCCCCAGCATTTT.

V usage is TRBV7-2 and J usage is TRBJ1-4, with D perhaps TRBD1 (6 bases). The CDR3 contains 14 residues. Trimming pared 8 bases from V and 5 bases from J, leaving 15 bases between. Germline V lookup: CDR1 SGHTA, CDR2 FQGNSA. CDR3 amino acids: CASSRTAWNEKLFF. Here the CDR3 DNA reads TGTGCCAGCTCCCGGACAGCCTGGAATGAAAAACTGTTTTTT.

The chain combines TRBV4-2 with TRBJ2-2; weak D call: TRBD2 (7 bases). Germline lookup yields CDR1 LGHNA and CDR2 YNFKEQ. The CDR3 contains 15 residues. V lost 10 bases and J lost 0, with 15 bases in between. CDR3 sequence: CAILGGGPNTGELFF. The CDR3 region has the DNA TGTGCCATTTTAGGGGGGGGCCCGAACACCGGGGAGCTGTTTTTT.

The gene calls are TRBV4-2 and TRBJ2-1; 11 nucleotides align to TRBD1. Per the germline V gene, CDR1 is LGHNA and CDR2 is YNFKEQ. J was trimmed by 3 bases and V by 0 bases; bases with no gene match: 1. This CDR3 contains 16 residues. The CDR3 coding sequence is TGTGCCAGCAGCCAAGAGGGACAGGGGGGCTACAATGAGCAGTTCTTC. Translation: CASSQEGQGGYNEQFF.

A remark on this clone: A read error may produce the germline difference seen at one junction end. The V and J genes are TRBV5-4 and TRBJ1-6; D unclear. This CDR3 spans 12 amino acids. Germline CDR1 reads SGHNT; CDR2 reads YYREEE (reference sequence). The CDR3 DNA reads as TGTGCCAGCAGTTTGGAGGAGTCACCCCTCCACTTT. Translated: CASSLEESPLHF.

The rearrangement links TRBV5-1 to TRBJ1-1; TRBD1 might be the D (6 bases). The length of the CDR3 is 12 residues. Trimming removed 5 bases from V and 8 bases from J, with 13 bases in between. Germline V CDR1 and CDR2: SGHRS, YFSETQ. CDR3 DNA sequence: TGCGCCAGCAGTCCTACAGGGAACGAAGCTTTCTTT. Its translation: CASSPTGNEAFF.

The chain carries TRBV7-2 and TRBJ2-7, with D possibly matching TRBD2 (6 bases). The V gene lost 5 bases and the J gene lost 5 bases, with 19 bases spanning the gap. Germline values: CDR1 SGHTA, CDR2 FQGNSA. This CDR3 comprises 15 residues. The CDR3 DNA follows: TGTGCCAGCAGCCCCACCCGGGGGACTCGGGACGAGCAGTACTTC. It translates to CASSPTRGTRDEQYF. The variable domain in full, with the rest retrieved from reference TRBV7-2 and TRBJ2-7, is GAGVSQSPSNKVTEKGKDVELRCDPISGHTALYWYRQSLGQGLEFLIYFQGNSAPDKSGLPSDRFSAERTGGSVSTLTIQRTQQEDSAVYLCASSPTRGTRDEQYFGPGTRLTVT.

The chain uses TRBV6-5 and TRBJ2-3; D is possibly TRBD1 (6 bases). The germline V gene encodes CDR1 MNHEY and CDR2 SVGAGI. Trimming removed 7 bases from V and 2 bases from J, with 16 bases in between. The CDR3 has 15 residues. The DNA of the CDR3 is TGTGCCAGCACCTTGACAGGTTCCCTCACAGATACGCAGTATTTT. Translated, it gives CASTLTGSLTDTQYF.

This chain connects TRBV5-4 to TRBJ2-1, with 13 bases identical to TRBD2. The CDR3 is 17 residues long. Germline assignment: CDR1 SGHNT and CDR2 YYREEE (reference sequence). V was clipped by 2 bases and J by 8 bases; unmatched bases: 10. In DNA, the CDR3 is TGTGCCAGCAGCTTACTTACTAGCGGGGGGGTCTGGGATGAGCAGTTCTTC. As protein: CASSLLTSGGVWDEQFF.

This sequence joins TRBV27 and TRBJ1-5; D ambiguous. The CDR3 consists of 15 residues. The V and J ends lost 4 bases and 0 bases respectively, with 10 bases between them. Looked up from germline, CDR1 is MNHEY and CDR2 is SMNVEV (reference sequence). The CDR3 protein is CASSSRRNSNQPQHF. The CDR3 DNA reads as TGTGCCAGCAGTTCTAGGCGGAATAGCAATCAGCCCCAGCATTTT.

CDR3 sequence reads: CASSIVAGVSYEQYF. The CDR3 nucleotides are TGTGCCAGTAGTATAGTAGCGGGGGTATCCTACGAGCAGTACTTC. The chain joins TRBV19 to TRBJ2-7, with TRBD2 matching 9 bases. The germline gives CDR1 LNHDA, CDR2 SQIVND (reference sequence). The CDR3 runs to 15 residues. V shed 1 base, J shed 1 base, and the junction held 2 bases outside the gene matches. The entire variable domain, with the rest obtained from reference TRBV19 and TRBJ2-7, is as follows: DGGITQSPKYLFRKEGQNVTLSCEQNLNHDAMYWYRQDPGQGLRLIYYSQIVNDFQKGDIAEGYSVSREKKESFPLTVTSAQKNPTAFYLCASSIVAGVSYEQYFGPGTRLTVT.

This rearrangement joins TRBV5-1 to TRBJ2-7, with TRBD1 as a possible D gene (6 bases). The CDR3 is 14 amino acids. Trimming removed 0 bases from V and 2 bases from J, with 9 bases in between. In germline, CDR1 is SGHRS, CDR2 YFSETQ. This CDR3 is CASSLVQGPYEQYF. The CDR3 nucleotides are TGCGCCAGCAGCTTGGTACAGGGACCCTACGAGCAGTACTTC.

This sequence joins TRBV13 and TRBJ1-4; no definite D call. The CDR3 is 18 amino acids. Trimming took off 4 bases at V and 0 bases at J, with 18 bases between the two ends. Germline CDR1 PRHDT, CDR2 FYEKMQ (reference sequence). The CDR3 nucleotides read TGTGCCAGCAGCTCCCGCCTGAGCCGGTGGTCAACTAATGAAAAACTGTTTTTT. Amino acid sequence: CASSSRLSRWSTNEKLFF.

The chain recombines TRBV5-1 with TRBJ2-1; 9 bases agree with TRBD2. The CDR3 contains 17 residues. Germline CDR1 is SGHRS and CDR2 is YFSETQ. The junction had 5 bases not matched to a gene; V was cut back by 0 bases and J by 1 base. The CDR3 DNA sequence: TGCGCCAGCAGCTTGGCGGCTAGCGGGGAGTCCTACAATGAGCAGTTCTTC. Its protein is CASSLAASGESYNEQFF.

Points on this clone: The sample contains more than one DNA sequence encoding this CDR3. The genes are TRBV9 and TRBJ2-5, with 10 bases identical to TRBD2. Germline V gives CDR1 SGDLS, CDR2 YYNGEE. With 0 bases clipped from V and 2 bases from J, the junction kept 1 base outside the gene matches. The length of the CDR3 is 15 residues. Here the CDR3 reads CASSVGSGGQETQYF. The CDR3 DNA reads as TGTGCCAGCAGCGTAGGTAGCGGGGGGCAAGAGACCCAGTACTTC.

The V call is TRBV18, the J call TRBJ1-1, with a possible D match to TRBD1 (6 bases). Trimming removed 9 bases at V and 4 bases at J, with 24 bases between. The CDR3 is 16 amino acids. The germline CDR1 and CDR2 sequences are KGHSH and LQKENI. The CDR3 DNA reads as TGTGCCAGTCAAAACCCCTTTGGGGGAGGGGGCACTGAAGCTTTCTTT. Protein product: CASQNPFGGGGTEAFF.

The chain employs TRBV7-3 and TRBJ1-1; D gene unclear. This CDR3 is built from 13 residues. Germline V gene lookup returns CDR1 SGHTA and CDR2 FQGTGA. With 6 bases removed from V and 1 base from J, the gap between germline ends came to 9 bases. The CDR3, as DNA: TGTGCCAGCAGTGAGCAGCGGAACACTGAAGCTTTCTTT. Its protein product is CASSEQRNTEAFF.

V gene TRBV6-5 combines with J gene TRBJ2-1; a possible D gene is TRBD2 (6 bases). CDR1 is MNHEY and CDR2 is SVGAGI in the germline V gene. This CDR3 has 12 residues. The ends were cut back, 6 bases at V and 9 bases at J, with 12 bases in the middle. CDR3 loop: CASSLEGGEQFF. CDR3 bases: TGTGCCAGCAGCCTAGAGGGAGGTGAGCAGTTCTTC.

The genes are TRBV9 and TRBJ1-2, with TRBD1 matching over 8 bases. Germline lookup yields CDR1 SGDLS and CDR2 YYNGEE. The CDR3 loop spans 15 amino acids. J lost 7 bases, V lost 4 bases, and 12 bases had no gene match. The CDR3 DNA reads TGTGCCAGCAGCACACCCCAACAGGGGGTAGGTGGCTACACCTTC. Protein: CASSTPQQGVGGYTF. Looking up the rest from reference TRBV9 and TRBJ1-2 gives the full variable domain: DSGVTQTPKHLITATGQRVTLRCSPRSGDLSVYWYQQSLDQGLQFLIQYYNGEERAKGNILERFSAQQFPDLHSELNLSSLELGDSALYFCASSTPQQGVGGYTFGSGTRLTVV.

The CDR3 reads CASTLRGAGDTQYF. In DNA, the CDR3 is TGTGCCAGCACCCTGCGGGGGGCGGGAGATACGCAGTATTTT. This chain uses TRBV6-1 with TRBJ2-3; 8 bases map to TRBD2. Germline V lookup: CDR1 MNHNS, CDR2 SASEGT. The CDR3 is 14 residues long. Trimming cost V 7 bases and J 5 bases; bases outside gene matches: 8.

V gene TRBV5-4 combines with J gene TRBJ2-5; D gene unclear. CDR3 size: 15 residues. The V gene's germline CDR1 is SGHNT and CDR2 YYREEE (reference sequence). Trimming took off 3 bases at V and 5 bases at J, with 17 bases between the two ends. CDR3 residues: CASSSPLENPETQYF. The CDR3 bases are TGTGCCAGCAGCTCCCCGCTTGAGAACCCGGAGACCCAGTACTTC.

This CDR3 is CASSSLGASNSPLHF. The DNA for the CDR3 is TGTGCCAGCAGCTCCCTGGGGGCATCTAATTCACCCCTCCACTTT. The V call is TRBV7-2, the J call TRBJ1-6, with D perhaps matching TRBD1 (6 bases). Trimming removed 4 bases from V and 6 bases from J, with 13 bases in between. The CDR3 is made up of 15 amino acids. The germline V gene encodes CDR1 SGHTA and CDR2 FQGNSA.

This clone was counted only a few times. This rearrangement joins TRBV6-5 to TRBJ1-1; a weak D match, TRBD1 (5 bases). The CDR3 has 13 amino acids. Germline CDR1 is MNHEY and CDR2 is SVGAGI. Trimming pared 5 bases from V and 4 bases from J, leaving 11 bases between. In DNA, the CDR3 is TGTGCCAGCAGTCGACAGCCACTCACTGAAGCTTTCTTT. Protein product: CASSRQPLTEAFF.

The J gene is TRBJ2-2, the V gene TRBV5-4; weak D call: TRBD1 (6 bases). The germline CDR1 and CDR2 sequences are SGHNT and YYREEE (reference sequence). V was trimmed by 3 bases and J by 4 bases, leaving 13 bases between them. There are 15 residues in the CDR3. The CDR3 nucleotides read TGTGCCAGCAGCTCGTACAGGGATCGCACCGGGGAGCTGTTTTTT. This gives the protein CASSSYRDRTGELFF. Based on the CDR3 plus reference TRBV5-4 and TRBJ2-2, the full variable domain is ETGVTQSPTHLIKTRGQQVTLRCSSQSGHNTVSWYQQALGQGPQFIFQYYREEENGRGNFPPRFSGLQFPNYSSELNVNALELDDSALYLCASSSYRDRTGELFFGEGSRLTVL.

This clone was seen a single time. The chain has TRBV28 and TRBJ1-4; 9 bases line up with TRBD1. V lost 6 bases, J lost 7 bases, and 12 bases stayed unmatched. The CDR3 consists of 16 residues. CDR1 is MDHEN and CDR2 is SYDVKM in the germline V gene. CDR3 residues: CASRPGGGTGLEKLFF. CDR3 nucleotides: TGTGCCAGCAGGCCGGGGGGTGGGACAGGGCTTGAAAAACTGTTTTTT.

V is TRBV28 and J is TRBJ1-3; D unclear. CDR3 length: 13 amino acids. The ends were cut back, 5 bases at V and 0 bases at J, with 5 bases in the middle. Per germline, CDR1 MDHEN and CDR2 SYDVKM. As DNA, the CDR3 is TGTGCCAGCAGTCCCCTCTCTGGAAACACCATATATTTT. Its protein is CASSPLSGNTIYF.

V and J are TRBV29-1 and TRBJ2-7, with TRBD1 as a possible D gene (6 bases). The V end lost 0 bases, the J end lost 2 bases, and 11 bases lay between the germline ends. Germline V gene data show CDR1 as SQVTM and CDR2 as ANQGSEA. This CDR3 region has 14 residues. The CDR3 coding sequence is TGCAGCGTTGAAGATGGCAGGGGAACCTACGAGCAGTACTTC. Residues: CSVEDGRGTYEQYF.

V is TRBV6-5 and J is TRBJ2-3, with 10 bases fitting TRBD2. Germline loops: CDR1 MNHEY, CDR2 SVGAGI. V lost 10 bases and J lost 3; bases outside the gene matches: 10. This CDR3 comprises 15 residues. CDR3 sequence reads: CATAGSGGATDTQYF. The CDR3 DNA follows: TGTGCCACAGCGGGAAGCGGGGGGGCAACAGATACGCAGTATTTT.

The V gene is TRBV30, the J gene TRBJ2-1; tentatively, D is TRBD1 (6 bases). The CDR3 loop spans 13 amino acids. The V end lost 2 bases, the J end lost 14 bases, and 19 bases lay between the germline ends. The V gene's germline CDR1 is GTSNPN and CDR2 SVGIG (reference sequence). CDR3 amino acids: CAWSPIGGLEEFF. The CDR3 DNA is TGTGCCTGGAGTCCCATTGGGGGCCTGGAGGAGTTCTTC.